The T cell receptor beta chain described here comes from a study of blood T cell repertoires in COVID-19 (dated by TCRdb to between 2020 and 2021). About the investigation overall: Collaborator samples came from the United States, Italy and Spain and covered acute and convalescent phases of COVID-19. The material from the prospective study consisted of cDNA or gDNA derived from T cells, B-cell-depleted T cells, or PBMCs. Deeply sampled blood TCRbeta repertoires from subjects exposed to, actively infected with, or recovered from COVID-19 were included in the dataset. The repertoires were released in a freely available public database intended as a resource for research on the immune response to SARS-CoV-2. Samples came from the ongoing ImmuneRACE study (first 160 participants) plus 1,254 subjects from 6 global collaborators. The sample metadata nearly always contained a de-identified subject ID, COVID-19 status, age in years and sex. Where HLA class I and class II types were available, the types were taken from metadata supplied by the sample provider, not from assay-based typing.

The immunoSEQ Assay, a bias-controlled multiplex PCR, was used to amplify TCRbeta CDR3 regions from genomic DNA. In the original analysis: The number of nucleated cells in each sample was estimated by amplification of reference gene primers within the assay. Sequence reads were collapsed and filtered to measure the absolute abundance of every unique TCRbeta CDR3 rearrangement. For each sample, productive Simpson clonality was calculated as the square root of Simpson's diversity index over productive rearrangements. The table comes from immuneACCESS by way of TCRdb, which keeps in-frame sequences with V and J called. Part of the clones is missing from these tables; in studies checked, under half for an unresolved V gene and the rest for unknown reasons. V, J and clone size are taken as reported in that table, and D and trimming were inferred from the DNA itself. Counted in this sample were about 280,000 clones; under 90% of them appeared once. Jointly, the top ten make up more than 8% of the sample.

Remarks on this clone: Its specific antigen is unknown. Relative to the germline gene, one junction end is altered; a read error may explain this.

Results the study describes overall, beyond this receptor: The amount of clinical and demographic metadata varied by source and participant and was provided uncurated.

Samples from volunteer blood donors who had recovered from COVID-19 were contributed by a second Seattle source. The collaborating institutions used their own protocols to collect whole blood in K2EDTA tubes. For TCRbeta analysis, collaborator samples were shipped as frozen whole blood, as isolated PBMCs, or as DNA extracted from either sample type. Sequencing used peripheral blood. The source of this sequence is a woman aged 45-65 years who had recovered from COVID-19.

The CDR3 has the sequence CAWGRDSRNF. DNA sequence: TGTGCCTGGGGAAGGGACAGCAGAAATTTT. The V gene is TRBV30 and the J gene is TRBJ1-4, with 7 central nucleotides matching TRBD1. The CDR3 runs 10 amino acids, cysteine and phenylalanine included. The retained sequence is limited to the CDR3, 30 bases, with the frame set at the first base. CDR1 and CDR2 were assigned from the germline V gene (reference sequence) as GTSNPN and SVGIG.